The rows below give T cell receptor beta chains drawn from one sample of a study of cytomegalovirus exposure and HLA in healthy donors. Assay: immunoSEQ multiplex PCR; the TCRdb copy retains only in-frame clones and omits some. The sample includes about 60,000 clones, 77% of them seen just once. Sequencing was performed on PBMCs. These receptors came from a woman between 35 and 50 years old in good health and CMV-seropositive. Each CDR3 is given with its conserved first and last residue. D genes are given only for firm matches. Not every row has a clone size; where given, it reads once, few, many or a size class.

-,-,TRBV29-1,TRBJ1-2,TGCAGCGTTCGGACAGCTAACTATGGCTACACCTTC,CSVRTANYGYTF
-,TRBD1,TRBV6-5,TRBJ1-5,TGTGCCAGCAGCCAAGACAGGGCTAGCAATCAGCCCCAGCATTTT,CASSQDRASNQPQHF
-,-,TRBV19,TRBJ2-7,TGTGCCAGTTCTTGGGTGGCGGATTCCTACGAGCAGTACTTC,CASSWVADSYEQYF
-,-,TRBV5-8,TRBJ1-1,TGTGCCAGCAGCCTGACAGGGAACACTGAAGCTTTCTTT,CASSLTGNTEAFF
-,TRBD1,TRBV4-1,TRBJ1-2,TGCGCCAGCAGCCAGGGACCGGGACAGAAGATCTATGGCTACACCTTC,CASSQGPGQKIYGYTF
-,-,TRBV5-5,TRBJ2-7,TGTGCCAGCAGTCGCGGGTCTGCCCCGTCCTACGAGCAGTACTTC,CASSRGSAPSYEQYF
-,TRBD2,TRBV4-1,TRBJ2-7,TGCGCCAGCAGCCAAGCCCCCCCAGCGGGGGGGTTATCCTACGAGCAGTACTTC,CASSQAPPAGGLSYEQYF
-,TRBD2,TRBV7-9,TRBJ2-3,TGTGCCAGCAGCTCCGTCGACGGTCTTAGCGGGGGAGGTGCAGATACGCAGTATTTT,CASSSVDGLSGGGADTQYF
-,TRBD1,TRBV11-2,TRBJ1-1,TGTGCCAGCAGCTTAATACAGGGGATGAAGACTGAAGCTTTCTTT,CASSLIQGMKTEAFF
-,-,TRBV5-6,TRBJ2-7,TGTGCCAGCAGCTTGAACTTAAACTTCGGGTTGACGACCTACGAGCAGTACTTC,CASSLNLNFGLTTYEQYF
-,-,TRBV6-5,TRBJ1-6,TGTGCCAGCAGTTACTCGGTTAAGGGGTATAATTCACCCCTCCACTTT,CASSYSVKGYNSPLHF
-,TRBD1,TRBV6-6,TRBJ1-5,TGTGCCATTGGAGGGACAGTTCAGCCCCAGCATTTT,CAIGGTVQPQHF
-,-,TRBV7-7,TRBJ2-2,TGTGCCAGCAGCCTCACAGGGTCTACCGGGGAGCTGTTTTTT,CASSLTGSTGELFF
-,-,TRBV6-6,TRBJ2-1,TGTGCCAGCAGTCTCCAGGGGACGGGGATGTATAATGAGCAGTTCTTC,CASSLQGTGMYNEQFF
-,-,TRBV7-9,TRBJ1-5,TGTGCCAGCAGCCCCCTCGCGTACAATCAGCCCCAGCATTTT,CASSPLAYNQPQHF
-,TRBD1,TRBV10-3,TRBJ1-3,TGTGCCATCACCGCCGCGGCAGGGGGAGGTGGAAACACCATATATTTT,CAITAAAGGGGNTIYF
once,TRBD1,TRBV4-1,TRBJ2-7,TGCGCCAGCAGCCTTTCCCGGACAGGGGGGGGGCAGTACTTC,CASSLSRTGGGQYF
-,-,TRBV29-1,TRBJ2-7,TGCAGCGTTGAAGATGGCCAGTACGAGCAGTACTTC,CSVEDGQYEQYF
once,TRBD2,TRBV5-1,TRBJ2-2,TGCGCCAGCAGCTTGCGGCTAGCGGGGGGAGCCGGGGAGCTGTTTTTT,CASSLRLAGGAGELFF
-,-,TRBV5-1,TRBJ2-7,TGCGCCAGCAGCTCCTCCTCGGGAAAGTACGAGCAGTACTTC,CASSSSSGKYEQYF
-,TRBD2,TRBV19,TRBJ2-2,TGTGCCAGTAGTACATCTAGCGGGGGGAACACCGGGGAGCTGTTTTTT,CASSTSSGGNTGELFF
-,-,TRBV6-6,TRBJ2-7,TGTGCCAGCAGTTACTGGGGCACTTACGAGCGGTACTTC,CASSYWGTYERYF
-,TRBD1,TRBV5-1,TRBJ2-5,TGCGCCAGCAAGTTGGGGACAGAACAAGAGACCCAGTACTTC,CASKLGTEQETQYF
-,-,TRBV15,TRBJ1-1,TGTGCCACCAGCAGAGACTTGGCCGAGGCCCTCCAAAACACTGAAGCTTTCTTT,CATSRDLAEALQNTEAFF
few,-,TRBV18,TRBJ2-7,TGTGCCAGCTCACCACCTTCAACAGGGTTGTACGAGCAGTACTTC,CASSPPSTGLYEQYF
once,TRBD1,TRBV13,TRBJ2-1,TGTGCCAGCAGCTCCGGAATCCGGGACAGCTGGCAGGGGCAGTTCTTC,CASSSGIRDSWQGQFF
few,-,TRBV4-1,TRBJ1-5,TGCGCCAGCAGCCAAGCCCCGGCAAGGGGATTTAGCAATCAGCCCCAGCATTTT,CASSQAPARGFSNQPQHF
-,TRBD1,TRBV29-1,TRBJ2-3,TGCAGCGTTGAGGGACAGATGACAGATACGCAGTATTTT,CSVEGQMTDTQYF
-,TRBD1,TRBV7-9,TRBJ2-1,TGTGCCAGCAGCTTCGGGACAGGGGGCGCTGGGGTGCAGTTCTTC,CASSFGTGGAGVQFF
few,TRBD1,TRBV7-2,TRBJ1-1,TGTGCCAGCAGCTTATTGAGTTCAGGGGGCACTGAAGCTTTCTTT,CASSLLSSGGTEAFF